These T cell receptor beta chains were read from a single sample in a study of T cell responses to AZD1222 COVID-19 vaccine. Clones were sequenced by immunoSEQ multiplex PCR, and TCRdb holds only the in-frame ones, with some missing. The repertoire includes 98,000 or so clones, about four fifths of them detected once, and over 12% sits in the top ten. The source material was peripheral blood, sampled 28 days after the second AZD1222 dose. The source of these receptors is an adult who received the AZD1222 COVID-19 vaccine. Both conserved end residues are part of each CDR3. A D gene is named only where the DNA matches it firmly. Only part of the rows carry a size: once, few, many, or a class if the clone is expanded.

j_gene | len | abundance | d_gene | v_gene | CDR3aa | CDR3nt
TRBJ1-3 | 14 | NA | NA | TRBV6-5 | CASHSRESGNTIYF | TGTGCCAGCCACTCCCGGGAGTCTGGAAACACCATATATTTT
TRBJ1-1 | 15 | once | TRBD1 | TRBV6-6 | CASSRGGDRVAEAFF | TGTGCCAGCAGCCGAGGAGGGGACAGGGTCGCTGAAGCTTTCTTT
TRBJ1-1 | 13 | NA | NA | TRBV7-9 | CASSFPGGREAFF | TGTGCCAGCAGCTTCCCCGGAGGGCGTGAAGCTTTCTTT
TRBJ2-3 | 14 | NA | NA | TRBV5-4 | CASSPGQYTDTQYF | TGTGCCAGCAGCCCCGGACAGTACACAGATACGCAGTATTTT
TRBJ2-6 | 15 | few | NA | TRBV7-9 | CASSPGYSGANVLTF | TGTGCCAGCAGCCCAGGGTATTCTGGGGCCAACGTCCTGACTTTC
TRBJ2-5 | 14 | few | NA | TRBV6-4 | CASSEGGREETQYF | TGTGCCAGCAGTGAGGGGGGACGAGAGGAGACCCAGTACTTC
TRBJ1-3 | 16 | NA | NA | TRBV9 | CASSVGGASSGNTIYF | TGTGCCAGCAGCGTAGGGGGGGCTAGCTCTGGAAACACCATATATTTT
TRBJ1-1 | 17 | NA | NA | TRBV11-3 | CASSGTGWVASNTEAFF | TGTGCCAGCAGCGGAACAGGGTGGGTTGCCTCGAACACTGAAGCTTTCTTT
TRBJ2-4 | 20 | NA | TRBD2 | TRBV6-2/TRBV6-3 | CASSYWAGLAGELAKNIQYF | TGTGCCAGCAGTTACTGGGCAGGGCTGGCGGGGGAGCTAGCCAAAAACATTCAGTACTTC
TRBJ1-1 | 15 | NA | NA | TRBV21-1 | CASSTRTGRRTEAFF | TGTGCCAGCAGCACCCGGACAGGGCGACGGACTGAAGCTTTCTTT
TRBJ2-5 | 18 | once | NA | TRBV14 | CASSQPWWAGTEEETQYF | TGTGCCAGCAGCCAACCCTGGTGGGCAGGGACGGAGGAAGAGACCCAGTACTTC
TRBJ2-7 | 17 | NA | NA | TRBV4-1 | CASSPLQPATSSYEQYF | TGCGCCAGCAGCCCCCTGCAGCCAGCTACTAGCTCCTACGAGCAGTACTTC
TRBJ1-2 | 15 | NA | NA | TRBV5-1 | CASSLRVGQGNGYTF | TGCGCCAGCAGCTTGAGGGTGGGGCAGGGCAATGGCTACACCTTC
TRBJ2-3 | 15 | NA | TRBD1 | TRBV4-1 | CASSHSGQGTDTQYF | TGCGCCAGCAGCCACTCCGGACAGGGAACAGATACGCAGTATTTT
TRBJ1-5 | 17 | NA | TRBD1 | TRBV7-2 | CASSLGTGAGSNQPQHF | TGTGCCAGCAGCTTAGGGACAGGGGCAGGGAGCAATCAGCCCCAGCATTTT
TRBJ1-1 | 12 | NA | NA | TRBV5-5 | CASSSLGTEAFF | TGTGCCAGCAGCTCCTTGGGGACTGAAGCTTTCTTT